These 2 T cell receptor beta chains share one sample of origin, sequenced in a study of blood T cell repertoires in COVID-19. Generated by immunoSEQ multiplex PCR, the TCRdb table keeps only in-frame clones and is missing some. Here the sample spans roughly 250,000 clones, about 91% being singletons. Sequenced: PBMCs or T cells enriched from blood (not recorded which). The origin of the receptors is a woman between 35 and 50 years old with acute COVID-19.

This clone is a singleton in its sample. The chain joins TRBV27 to TRBJ2-3; 10 bases match TRBD2. The CDR3 has 15 residues. V trimming: 2 bases; J trimming: 4 bases; junction bases outside the gene matches: 3. Looked up from germline, CDR1 is MNHEY and CDR2 is SMNVEV (reference sequence). This CDR3 is CASSLSGRAPDTQYF. The CDR3 bases are TGTGCCAGCAGTTTAAGCGGGAGGGCCCCAGATACGCAGTATTTT.

This chain links TRBV28 with TRBJ2-1, with D maybe TRBD2 (7 bases). V was trimmed by 4 bases and J by 6 bases, leaving 16 bases between them. This CDR3 has 15 amino acids. Germline V gives CDR1 MDHEN, CDR2 SYDVKM. In DNA form, the CDR3 reads TGTGCCAGCAGTTCTCAACGGGGAGGGGGCAATGAGCAGTTCTTC. Amino acid sequence: CASSSQRGGGNEQFF.